These 3 T cell receptor beta chains were all obtained from the same sample, sequenced in a study of cytomegalovirus exposure and HLA in healthy donors (dated by TCRdb to the late 2010s). Library preparation used the immunoSEQ multiplex PCR assay. A mixture of 60 forward primers for TCR Vbeta segments and 13 reverse primers for TCR Jbeta segments was used in the multiplex PCR. TCRdb carries this immuneACCESS record with in-frame sequences only. Its versions omit some clonotypes, under half of them owing to an unresolved V gene in the studies checked, with the rest unexplained. This sample gives 130,000 or so clones in total; roughly 82% of them show up just once. The ten largest clones add up to approximately 3% of the sample. Sequences were obtained from PBMCs. These receptors originate from a woman aged 18-30 years in good health and CMV-seropositive.

The rearrangement links TRBV4-1 to TRBJ2-5; D remains ambiguous. The germline V and J ends were trimmed by 1 base and 0 bases, with 6 bases remaining between them. The CDR3 totals 14 residues. Germline CDR1 is MGHRA and CDR2 is YSYEKL. The CDR3 sequence: CASSQVQYQETQYF. CDR3 DNA sequence: TGCGCCAGCAGCCAAGTTCAGTACCAAGAGACCCAGTACTTC.

The chain recombines TRBV5-1 with TRBJ1-1; TRBD1 matches at 7 bases. Germline loops: CDR1 SGHRS, CDR2 YFSETQ. The CDR3 totals 14 residues. J lost 3 bases, V lost 2 bases, and 4 bases had no gene match. The CDR3 coding sequence is TGCGCCAGCAGCTTAACAGGGGACTACACTGAAGCTTTCTTT. It specifies CASSLTGDYTEAFF.

DNA of the CDR3: TGTGCCAGCAGTTGGGACAGGGGCACTGAAGCTTTCTTT. Its translation is CASSWDRGTEAFF. V gene TRBV6-1 combines with J gene TRBJ1-1, with TRBD1 matching 10 bases. Germline-derived CDR1 and CDR2 are MNHNS and SASEGT. V dropped 5 bases and J dropped 4; count of bases not matched to a gene: 1. This CDR3 comprises 13 residues.